What follows are 14 T cell receptor beta chains derived from one specimen sequenced in a study of T cells in Graves' hyperthyroidism and ophthalmopathy. RNA transcripts yielded amplified TCR beta CDR3 regions. Researchers ran a first-round RT-PCR on the TCR CDR3 using the HTBI primer set. TCRdb ran MiXCR on the multiplex PCR reads and lists one entry per CDR3 protein. The table has hundreds of thousands of distinct CDR3 sequences, about 20% seen once. Specimen: blood. These TCRs come from a man in his forties or fifties with Graves' ophthalmopathy.

This clonotype was seen repeatedly, ten times or more. The chain combines TRBV9 with TRBJ2-7; possible D gene TRBD1, 6 bases. The germline V and J ends were trimmed by 0 bases and 4 bases, with 14 bases remaining between them. Germline V gene lookup returns CDR1 SGDLS and CDR2 YYNGEE. This CDR3 spans 15 amino acids. This CDR3 reads CASSVGDRPWYEQYF. The CDR3 region has the DNA TGTGCCAGCAGCGTAGGAGACAGGCCGTGGTACGAGCAGTACTTC.

The chain couples TRBV18 to TRBJ1-1, with D tentatively TRBD1 (5 bases). V gave up 3 bases and J gave up 4 bases, with 15 bases separating them. This CDR3 comprises 15 residues. Germline V gene data show CDR1 as KGHSH and CDR2 as LQKENI. The CDR3 loop is CASSPWQMGGTEAFF. In nucleotides, the CDR3 is TGTGCCAGCTCACCCTGGCAAATGGGGGGCACTGAAGCTTTCTTT.

The J gene is TRBJ2-4, the V gene TRBV6-2 or TRBV6-3; D may match TRBD1 or TRBD2 (5 bases each). CDR3 size: 16 residues. Germline loops: CDR1 MNHEY, CDR2 SVGEGT. The germline V and J ends were trimmed by 6 bases and 1 base, with 16 bases remaining between them. The CDR3 region has the DNA TGTGCCAGCAGGGGGGAAAGGACTGGGGCCAAAAACATTCAGTACTTC. Its protein product is CASRGERTGAKNIQYF.

The chain employs TRBV5-1 and TRBJ2-5; 11 bases are shared with TRBD2. CDR3 length equals 16 residues. The germline gives CDR1 SGHRS, CDR2 YFSETQ. V lost 4 bases and J lost 5; bases outside the gene matches: 10. CDR3 sequence (DNA): TGCGCCAGCAGCCCGATAGCGGGGGGGCCCGGGGAGACCCAGTACTTC. This gives the protein CASSPIAGGPGETQYF.

This clonotype was observed at least ten times. The rearrangement joins TRBV18 to TRBJ1-2; 9 bases line up with TRBD1. This CDR3 has 13 amino acids. Germline V gene data show CDR1 as KGHSH and CDR2 as LQKENI. V was pared by 4 bases and J by 3 bases, with 0 bases of the junction left unmatched. The CDR3 DNA sequence: TGTGCCAGCTCACGGGACAGGGACTATGGCTACACCTTC. It is translated as CASSRDRDYGYTF.

CDR3 sequence reads: CASSTGQGAEKLFF. CDR3 sequence (DNA): TGTGCCAGCAGTACCGGACAGGGGGCCGAAAAACTGTTTTTT. The rearrangement uses TRBV6-1 and TRBJ1-4; 11 positions agree with TRBD1. The CDR3 is made up of 14 amino acids. Trimming removed 5 bases from V and 8 bases from J; junction bases left unmatched: 4. From germline, CDR1 is MNHNS and CDR2 SASEGT.

The rearrangement links TRBV19 to TRBJ2-2; no definite D call. From germline, CDR1 is LNHDA and CDR2 SQIVND (reference sequence). This CDR3 has 9 amino acids. CDR3 loop: CAEGGELFF. CDR3 in DNA: TGTGCTGAAGGAGGGGAGCTGTTTTTT.

This clonotype was counted at least ten times. The CDR3 bases are TGTGCCAGCAGTCGAACCCCGGCCTACGAGCAGTACTTC. Translated, it gives CASSRTPAYEQYF. The chain combines TRBV27 with TRBJ2-7; D uncertain. Germline-derived CDR1 and CDR2 are MNHEY and SMNVEV (reference sequence). Trimming left V 5 bases short and J 2 bases short, with 10 bases between. CDR3 length: 13 residues.

The chain carries TRBV4-2 and TRBJ2-7; 13 positions agree with TRBD2. The V segment lost 4 bases and the J segment 7 bases; nucleotides outside the gene matches: 10. Germline CDR1 and CDR2: LGHNA and YNFKEQ. CDR3 length equals 16 residues. The CDR3 is CASSPHGTSGTGEQYF. CDR3 bases: TGTGCCAGCAGCCCACATGGGACTAGCGGGACAGGGGAGCAGTACTTC.

The rearrangement links TRBV2 to TRBJ2-4, with D maybe TRBD2 (5 bases). Trimming took off 3 bases at V and 6 bases at J, with 12 bases between the two ends. The CDR3 has 14 amino acids. Germline CDR1 reads SNHLY; CDR2 reads FYNNEI. CDR3 region: CASSDGFGRNIQYF. In nucleotides, the CDR3 is TGTGCCAGCAGTGATGGGTTTGGGAGAAACATTCAGTACTTC.

This chain joins TRBV15 and TRBJ2-7, with D possibly matching TRBD1 (6 bases). CDR1 and CDR2 from the germline V gene are LNHNV and YYDKDF (reference sequence). V dropped 4 bases and J dropped 1 base, with 14 bases sitting between them. The CDR3 covers 15 residues. CDR3 amino acids: CATSISGTSSYEQYF. The CDR3 bases are TGTGCCACCAGCATCTCCGGGACATCTTCCTACGAGCAGTACTTC.

This clonotype was picked up many times. The CDR3 bases are TGTGCCAGCAGTTATCCGGGACTAGCGGGAGAATACGAGCAGTACTTC. Residues: CASSYPGLAGEYEQYF. This chain connects TRBV6-1 to TRBJ2-7; 14 positions agree with TRBD2. Germline assignment: CDR1 MNHNS and CDR2 SASEGT. With V trimmed by 5 bases and J by 4 bases, 7 bases remained unmatched. The CDR3 has 16 amino acids.

This clonotype was recorded a few times. The chain links TRBV18 to TRBJ2-5; TRBD1 is a possible D gene (6 bases). This CDR3 is built from 13 residues. From germline, CDR1 is KGHSH and CDR2 LQKENI. V was shortened by 8 bases and J by 2 bases, with 12 bases between the two germline ends. CDR3 sequence reads: CASASGAQETQYF. DNA of the CDR3: TGTGCCAGCGCCTCAGGGGCACAAGAGACCCAGTACTTC. Full variable domain (remainder filled in from reference TRBV18 and TRBJ2-5): NAGVMQNPRHLVRRRGQEARLRCSPMKGHSHVYWYRQLPEEGLKFMVYLQKENIIDESGMPKERFSAEFPKEGPSILRIQQVVRGDSAAYFCASASGAQETQYFGPGTRLLVL.

This clonotype turned up a few times. The chain has TRBV7-2 and TRBJ2-1; TRBD2 is a possible D gene (7 bases). The length of the CDR3 is 14 residues. The germline V and J ends were trimmed by 6 bases and 6 bases, with 15 bases remaining between them. CDR1 and CDR2 (germline): SGHTA, FQGNSA. This CDR3 is CASSKRGGVNEQFF. The CDR3 coding sequence is TGTGCCAGCAGTAAGAGGGGGGGCGTCAATGAGCAGTTCTTC.